One and the same sample provided the 24 T cell receptor beta chains below, sequenced in a study of cytomegalovirus exposure and HLA in healthy donors. TCRdb's copy holds only in-frame clones and misses some; the assay was immunoSEQ multiplex PCR. The sample records over 45,000 clones, approximately 95% being singletons. The sample taken for sequencing was PBMCs. The receptors were gathered from a young woman in good health and CMV-seronegative.

Only a few counts were recorded for this clone. The rearrangement uses TRBV19 and TRBJ2-3; 7 bases match TRBD2. V was clipped by 6 bases and J by 0 bases; unmatched bases: 3. Germline V gene lookup returns CDR1 LNHDA and CDR2 SQIVND (reference sequence). CDR3 length: 14 amino acids. The CDR3 nucleotides read TGTGCCAGTAGAGCTAGCGGAAGCACAGATACGCAGTATTTT. Translating it yields CASRASGSTDTQYF. The full variable domain, its missing parts supplied by reference TRBV19 and TRBJ2-3, is DGGITQSPKYLFRKEGQNVTLSCEQNLNHDAMYWYRQDPGQGLRLIYYSQIVNDFQKGDIAEGYSVSREKKESFPLTVTSAQKNPTAFYLCASRASGSTDTQYFGPGTRLTVL.

The J gene is TRBJ2-2, the V gene TRBV6-4; D ambiguous. The germline gives CDR1 MRHNA, CDR2 SNTAGT. The CDR3 is made up of 14 amino acids. V was cut by 4 bases and J by 1 base, with 7 bases left in between. Written as DNA, the CDR3 is TGTGCCAGCAGTGTTAACTGGAACACCGGGGAGCTGTTTTTT. It yields the protein CASSVNWNTGELFF.

V and J are TRBV25-1 and TRBJ1-1; weak D call: TRBD1 (6 bases). The V gene's germline CDR1 is MGHDK and CDR2 SYGVNS. V dropped 3 bases and J dropped 11 bases, with 19 bases sitting between them. The length of the CDR3 is 14 residues. Written as DNA, the CDR3 is TGTGCCAGCAGTGATCAGGGGTTCAAAGGGTATGCTTTCTTT. Protein: CASSDQGFKGYAFF.

Regarding this clone: Other DNA sequences in this sample translate to the same CDR3. This chain uses TRBV9 with TRBJ2-7; D is perhaps TRBD2 (6 bases). CDR1 is SGDLS, CDR2 YYNGEE, per germline. CDR3 size: 12 residues. The CDR3 spells CASTNPAGEQYV. In DNA form, the CDR3 reads TGTGCTAGCACGAACCCAGCGGGCGAGCAGTACGTC.

This chain uses TRBV2 with TRBJ2-5; D might be TRBD1 (5 bases). From germline, CDR1 is SNHLY and CDR2 FYNNEI. Between the trimmed V and J ends, which lost 6 bases and 9 bases, there was a span of 14 bases. CDR3 length: 12 residues. This CDR3 reads CASSVDSTSQYF. CDR3 nucleotide sequence: TGTGCCAGCAGCGTTGACAGCACCTCCCAGTACTTC.

CDR3 amino acids: CASNPSGGARTYNEQFF. DNA for the CDR3: TGTGCCAGCAACCCTAGCGGGGGGGCTAGGACCTACAATGAGCAGTTCTTC. The chain links TRBV5-4 to TRBJ2-1; the match to TRBD2 covers 12 bases. After removal of 6 bases from V and 2 bases from J, the junction contained 9 bases not matched to a gene. Germline CDR1 and CDR2: SGHNT and YYREEE (reference sequence). CDR3 size: 17 residues.

This clone was recorded only once. The rearrangement joins TRBV11-3 to TRBJ2-1; 11 nucleotides line up with TRBD2. After removal of 6 bases from V and 5 bases from J, the junction contained 12 bases not matched to a gene. The CDR3 sequence is 17 residues long. Germline loops: CDR1 SGHNT, CDR2 YENEEA. The chain's CDR3 is CASRLRTGTSGNNEQFF. The CDR3 nucleotides read TGTGCCAGCAGACTCCGAACCGGGACTAGCGGAAACAATGAGCAGTTCTTC.

This clone was seen just once. V gene TRBV5-1 combines with J gene TRBJ1-1; a weak D match, TRBD1 (6 bases). The V gene lost 1 base and the J gene lost 2 bases, with 15 bases spanning the gap. The V gene's germline CDR1 is SGHRS and CDR2 YFSETQ. This CDR3 is 16 amino acids long. The CDR3 region is CASSLTLRDTNTEAFF. For the CDR3, the DNA is TGCGCCAGCAGCTTGACACTTCGGGACACCAACACTGAAGCTTTCTTT.

V and J are TRBV9 and TRBJ1-4, with 9 bases lining up with TRBD1. Trimming took 4 bases from V and 13 from J; bases not matched to a gene: 5. In germline, CDR1 is SGDLS, CDR2 YYNGEE. The CDR3 totals 12 residues. The CDR3 here is CASSTGTGRLFF. Written as DNA, the CDR3 is TGTGCCAGCAGCACCGGGACAGGGAGACTGTTTTTT.

The chain links TRBV27 to TRBJ2-5; D is perhaps TRBD1 (6 bases). There are 16 residues in the CDR3. Germline CDR1 is MNHEY and CDR2 is SMNVEV (reference sequence). The V end lost 2 bases, the J end lost 1 base, and 14 bases lay between the germline ends. CDR3 in amino acids: CASSLTRDRRQETQYF. CDR3 nucleotides: TGTGCCAGCAGTTTAACCCGTGACAGGCGCCAAGAGACCCAGTACTTC.

This rearrangement joins TRBV2 to TRBJ2-5; the D is unclear. This CDR3 spans 12 amino acids. CDR1 is SNHLY, CDR2 FYNNEI, per germline. The V end lost 10 bases, the J end lost 5 bases, and 14 bases lay between the germline ends. This CDR3 is CATVGLGETQYF. The CDR3 region has the DNA TGTGCCACCGTCGGCCTCGGGGAGACCCAGTACTTC.

The chain couples TRBV7-2 to TRBJ2-1; D ambiguous. V shed 1 base and J shed 0 bases, with 7 bases lying between them. In germline, CDR1 is SGHTA, CDR2 FQGNSA. This CDR3 spans 15 amino acids. The CDR3 protein is CASSLVESSYNEQFF. The CDR3 nucleotides read TGTGCCAGCAGCTTAGTCGAGAGCTCCTACAATGAGCAGTTCTTC.

V is TRBV9 and J is TRBJ1-2; weak D call: TRBD1 (6 bases). CDR1 SGDLS and CDR2 YYNGEE come from the germline V gene. The CDR3 has 15 amino acids. With 0 bases removed from V and 0 bases from J, the gap between germline ends came to 9 bases. The CDR3 here is CASSVGQGTNYGYTF. DNA of the CDR3: TGTGCCAGCAGCGTAGGCCAGGGGACTAACTATGGCTACACCTTC.

By share of the sample, this clone is medium-sized (0.01 to 0.1%). The genes are TRBV4-1 and TRBJ2-1; 8 bases agree with TRBD1. Per the germline V gene, CDR1 is MGHRA and CDR2 is YSYEKL. This CDR3 comprises 17 residues. With V trimmed by 4 bases and J by 4 bases, 12 bases remained unmatched. This chain's CDR3 is CASSLKFSGQEYNEQFF. The CDR3 coding sequence is TGCGCCAGCAGCCTTAAATTTTCGGGACAGGAATACAATGAGCAGTTCTTC.

CDR3 region: CSARAEETQYF. The DNA of the CDR3 is TGCAGTGCTAGAGCCGAAGAGACCCAGTACTTC. This rearrangement joins TRBV20-1 to TRBJ2-5; D is ambiguous. CDR1 and CDR2 (germline): DFQATT, SNEGSKA (reference sequence). Trimming took 1 base from V and 3 from J, leaving 3 bases between them. CDR3 length: 11 residues.

This clone was detected only once. The gene calls are TRBV7-9 and TRBJ2-1; D unclear. Germline CDR1 reads SEHNR; CDR2 reads FQNEAQ (reference sequence). V lost 3 bases and J 7 bases, leaving 13 bases between the germline ends. The CDR3 extends over 14 amino acids. The CDR3 reads CASSFVPPENEQFF. CDR3 in DNA: TGTGCCAGCAGCTTCGTCCCCCCGGAGAATGAGCAGTTCTTC.

The V call is TRBV6-1, the J call TRBJ2-7; tentative D call: TRBD1 (5 bases). There are 14 residues in the CDR3. CDR1 is MNHNS and CDR2 is SASEGT in the germline V gene. Deletions cut 4 bases from V and 3 bases from J, with 13 bases between. The CDR3 sequence: CASSGEWGYYEQYF. The CDR3 DNA follows: TGTGCCAGCAGTGGGGAATGGGGCTACTACGAGCAGTACTTC.

This chain links TRBV7-3 with TRBJ2-2, with TRBD2 matching 9 bases. There are 17 residues in the CDR3. After removal of 4 bases from V and 5 bases from J, the junction contained 11 bases not matched to a gene. In germline, CDR1 is SGHTA, CDR2 FQGTGA. This CDR3 is CASSYPRGGARTGELFF. The CDR3 DNA is TGTGCCAGCAGCTATCCCCGCGGGGGGGCCAGAACCGGGGAGCTGTTTTTT.

The chain's CDR3 is CASSDLASGGLRYGYTF. CDR3 DNA: TGTGCCAGCAGTGATCTCGCCTCGGGGGGTTTGCGCTATGGCTACACCTTC. This chain joins TRBV6-1 and TRBJ1-2; perhaps TRBD1 as D (5 bases). V lost 3 bases, J lost 4 bases, and 21 bases lay in between. The V gene's germline CDR1 is MNHNS and CDR2 SASEGT. CDR3 length: 17 residues.

The rearrangement uses TRBV2 and TRBJ2-7; TRBD2 matches 12 bases. V lost 5 bases and J lost 9; bases outside the gene matches: 5. The CDR3 consists of 13 residues. CDR1 and CDR2 from the germline V gene are SNHLY and FYNNEI. The CDR3 DNA sequence: TGTGCCAGCAGTCCTAGCGGGAGGGAGGGGCAGTACGTC. Its protein product is CASSPSGREGQYV.

The chain couples TRBV12-5 to TRBJ2-1, with unresolved D. The CDR3 extends over 11 amino acids. Germline CDR1 is LGHNT and CDR2 is FRNRAP. V gave up 3 bases and J gave up 8 bases, with 5 bases separating them. The CDR3 is CASGLSDEQFF. CDR3 DNA: TGTGCTAGTGGTTTATCGGATGAGCAGTTCTTC. Supplemented by reference TRBV12-5 and TRBJ2-1, the full variable domain reads DARVTQTPRHKVTEMGQEVTMRCQPILGHNTVFWYRQTMMQGLELLAYFRNRAPLDDSGMPKDRFSAEMPDATLATLKIQPSEPRDSAVYFCASGLSDEQFFGPGTRLTVL.

J is TRBJ2-2 and V is TRBV5-5; TRBD1 aligns across 9 bases. Germline CDR1 and CDR2: SGHKS and YYEKEE (reference sequence). The V and J ends lost 4 bases and 0 bases, in that order; junction bases with no gene match: 10. The CDR3 has 18 amino acids. The CDR3: CASSPGIGQGTNTGELFF. The CDR3 nucleotides are TGTGCCAGCAGCCCGGGGATCGGACAGGGGACGAACACCGGGGAGCTGTTTTTT. The full variable domain, in which reference TRBV5-5 and TRBJ2-2 provide the parts outside the CDR3, is DAGVTQSPTHLIKTRGQQVTLRCSPISGHKSVSWYQQVLGQGPQFIFQYYEKEERGRGNFPDRFSARQFPNYSSELNVNALLLGDSALYLCASSPGIGQGTNTGELFFGEGSRLTVL.

The chain uses TRBV5-5 and TRBJ2-5; D uncertain. V was shortened by 5 bases and J by 1 base, with 3 bases between the two germline ends. The CDR3 is 11 residues long. The germline V gene encodes CDR1 SGHKS and CDR2 YYEKEE (reference sequence). The CDR3 DNA reads as TGTGCCAGCAGTCGCCAAGAGACCCAGTACTTC. Residues: CASSRQETQYF.

This chain joins TRBV13 and TRBJ2-1; the match to TRBD2 covers 11 bases. The CDR3 loop spans 17 amino acids. The germline V gene encodes CDR1 PRHDT and CDR2 FYEKMQ (reference sequence). V lost 0 bases to trimming and J lost 8 bases; unmatched junction nucleotides: 9. CDR3 sequence: CASSLGLAGASWDEQFF. CDR3 nucleotides: TGTGCCAGCAGCTTAGGACTAGCGGGGGCGAGTTGGGATGAGCAGTTCTTC.